The source of this T cell receptor beta chain is a study of shared clonotypes between healthy human individuals. Study in general: Every donor yielded three CD4 naive, three CD4 memory, two CD8 naive and one CD8 memory plate.

With 8 bases clipped from V and 6 bases from J, the junction kept 7 bases outside the gene matches. The CDR3 covers 14 residues. CDR1 MNHNS and CDR2 SASEGT come from the germline V gene. General study points: Non-shared clonotypes displayed generation probabilities falling below those of clonotypes present in all four donors. Relative to memory subsets, naive subsets generally showed larger estimated richness. What rarefaction showed was incomplete sorted-subset sequencing despite large depth.

Terminally differentiated effector memory CD45RA+ cells were left out of the naive CD8 fraction, which was CD45RO-negative and positively selected for CCR7. Note on this clone: Antigen: not known.

The method was immunoSEQ multiplex PCR; TCRdb's version includes in-frame clones alone and lacks a portion of them. Here the sample spans about 580,000 clones, about 98% being singletons. Sample: naive CD8+ T cells sorted from blood. The TCR originated in a man aged 25-40 years in good health. The rearrangement uses TRBV6-1 and TRBJ1-5, with 10 bases matching TRBD1. CDR3 nucleotide sequence: TGTGCCAGCCGACCCGGGACAGGGGCTCAGCCCCAGCATTTT. It codes for CASRPGTGAQPQHF.